A single sample is the source of the 11 T cell receptor beta chains below, sequenced in a study of identical twins. TCRdb re-called the 5' RACE reads with MiXCR, one entry per CDR3 protein. Among hundreds of thousands of distinct CDR3 sequences, around 12% were seen once, and the ten largest hold around 1.6%. Another study also made use of these data, one on yellow fever vaccine responses in identical twins.

The sequencing input was PBMCs. The receptors shown here come from a woman in her late teens or twenties in good health.

The V call is TRBV20-1, the J call TRBJ1-2; unclear D gene. Looked up from germline, CDR1 is DFQATT and CDR2 is SNEGSKA (reference sequence). The CDR3 loop spans 12 amino acids. V dropped 0 bases and J dropped 2 bases, with 4 bases sitting between them. The CDR3 spells CSARDTNYGYTF. The CDR3 DNA reads TGCAGTGCTAGAGATACGAACTATGGCTACACCTTC.

Concerning this clonotype itself: Germline is not matched at one junction end, which may reflect a read error. The chain has TRBV3-1 and TRBJ2-3; 8 bases are shared with TRBD2. Per the germline V gene, CDR1 is LGHDT and CDR2 is YNNKEL (reference sequence). The CDR3 consists of 15 residues. The CDR3: CATSQGTSGANTQYF. CDR3 nucleotides: TGTGCCACCAGCCAAGGTACTAGCGGTGCTAATACGCAGTATTTT.

The V call is TRBV6-1, the J call TRBJ2-5; D could derive from TRBD1 or TRBD2 (5 bases each). V dropped 8 bases and J dropped 5 bases, with 15 bases sitting between them. CDR1 is MNHNS, CDR2 SASEGT, per germline. CDR3 size: 13 residues. CDR3 sequence (DNA): TGTGCCAGCGGGGTTGGGGGTCGGGAGACCCAGTACTTC. Translated: CASGVGGRETQYF.

This clonotype occurred a few times. The chain has TRBV20-1 and TRBJ2-5; 7 positions match TRBD2. The V gene's germline CDR1 is DFQATT and CDR2 SNEGSKA (reference sequence). The CDR3 has 11 amino acids. CDR3: CGGGPGETQYF. In DNA form, the CDR3 reads TGCGGCGGGGGACCGGGAGAGACCCAGTACTTC.

The sample holds a few counts of this clonotype. The chain couples TRBV19 to TRBJ2-1, with 13 nucleotides matching TRBD2. This CDR3 has 16 residues. The ends lost 4 bases at V and 10 bases at J; junction bases unmatched: 10. CDR1 and CDR2 (germline): LNHDA, SQIVND (reference sequence). The chain's CDR3 is CASSKTSGGPESEQFF. The DNA of the CDR3 is TGTGCCAGTAGTAAGACTAGCGGGGGGCCTGAGTCGGAGCAGTTCTTC.

This clonotype has only a few counts. CDR3 coding DNA: TGTGCCAGCAGTTTGGCCGGACCAAGCACTGAAGCTTTCTTT. Encoded protein: CASSLAGPSTEAFF. The J gene is TRBJ1-1, the V gene TRBV12-3 or TRBV12-4; no clear D. The CDR3 runs 14 residues. V lost 3 bases, J lost 4 bases, and 12 bases lay in between.

This clonotype occurred a few times. The V call is TRBV5-5, the J call TRBJ1-1; 7 bases are shared with TRBD1. Germline loops: CDR1 SGHKS, CDR2 YYEKEE (reference sequence). V lost 4 bases, J lost 0 bases, and 12 bases stayed unmatched. This CDR3 is 17 amino acids long. CDR3 DNA: TGTGCCAGCAGCCATACCGGGACAGAGTTGATGAACACTGAAGCTTTCTTT. It encodes CASSHTGTELMNTEAFF.

There are a few counts of this clonotype. The chain has TRBV28 and TRBJ2-1; possible D gene TRBD2, 5 bases. The CDR3 has 14 amino acids. V was pared by 2 bases and J by 6 bases, with 11 bases between. CDR1 and CDR2 (germline): MDHEN, SYDVKM. The CDR3 region is CASSLEFRGNEQFF. The CDR3 nucleotides are TGTGCCAGCAGTTTAGAGTTCCGGGGCAATGAGCAGTTCTTC.

This clonotype was observed many times. The chain is built from TRBV19 and TRBJ2-1; 8 bases fit TRBD1. Germline values: CDR1 LNHDA, CDR2 SQIVND (reference sequence). Germline trimming cut 4 bases from V and 9 bases from J; bases unmatched to any gene: 11. The CDR3 has 15 amino acids. Here the CDR3 DNA reads TGTGCCAGTAGTAATGGACAGGGCATTTTTAGTGAGCAGTTCTTC. It codes for CASSNGQGIFSEQFF.

V is TRBV6-1 and J is TRBJ1-1; D is unresolved. The CDR3 is 14 amino acids. Germline V lookup: CDR1 MNHNS, CDR2 SASEGT. Between the trimmed V and J ends, which lost 0 bases and 1 base, there was a span of 6 bases. DNA for the CDR3: TGTGCCAGCAGTGAAGCCAGAGGGAACACTGAAGCTTTCTTT. Its translation: CASSEARGNTEAFF.

The chain combines TRBV15 with TRBJ2-5; no definite D call. This CDR3 contains 13 residues. Per the germline V gene, CDR1 is LNHNV and CDR2 is YYDKDF (reference sequence). V gave up 0 bases and J gave up 0 bases, with 2 bases separating them. The CDR3 region is CATSRDNQETQYF. For the CDR3, the DNA is TGTGCCACCAGCAGAGATAACCAAGAGACCCAGTACTTC.